This is a list of T cell receptor beta chains from one sample in a study of cytomegalovirus exposure and HLA in healthy donors. Profiled with immunoSEQ multiplex PCR; TCRdb holds only in-frame clones, not every one. The sample yields some 130,000 clones, around three quarters seen once. The sequenced sample consisted of PBMCs. The source is a male donor in good health and CMV-seronegative. Both conserved end residues are part of each CDR3. D genes are given only for firm matches. Clone size is shown for a subset of rows, as once, few, many or a class of expanded clone.

TRBJ2-2,TRBV25-1,18,TRBD1,.,TGTGCCAGCAGTGATCCCGGGCAGACAGGGCGGAACACCGGGGAGCTGTTTTTT,CASSDPGQTGRNTGELFF
TRBJ2-7,TRBV6-6,14,.,.,TGTGCCAGCGGGCGGTACGGGGGCGGGGGTGAGCAGTACTTC,CASGRYGGGGEQYF
TRBJ2-1,TRBV5-1,15,TRBD1,.,TGCGCCAGCCGCAATGGGGGACAGGGGTTGAATGAGCAGTTCTTC,CASRNGGQGLNEQFF
TRBJ2-7,TRBV9,15,.,.,TGTGCCAGCAGCGTAGAACTTGACAGCTCCTACGAGCAGTACTTC,CASSVELDSSYEQYF
TRBJ2-3,TRBV9,15,.,.,TGTGCCAGCAGCGTAGATTTTGGAGGTTCAGATACGCAGTATTTT,CASSVDFGGSDTQYF
TRBJ1-4,TRBV7-9,13,.,.,TGTGCCAGCAGTCAACAATCGGGTGAAAAACTGTTTTTT,CASSQQSGEKLFF
TRBJ2-6,TRBV4-3,17,TRBD1,.,TGCGCCAGCAGCCAAACCGGGACAGCCTCTGGGGCCAACGGCCTGACTTTC,CASSQTGTASGANGLTF
TRBJ1-1,TRBV7-2,16,TRBD1,.,TGTGCCAGCAGCTCGACCGGGACAGGGGGTGCCACTGAAGCTTTCTTT,CASSSTGTGGATEAFF
TRBJ2-1,TRBV21-1,19,.,.,.,CASSKIMYRCGLSVSEQFF
TRBJ2-7,TRBV7-8,15,TRBD1,.,TGTGCCAGCAGAGTAACCGGGACAGGGGGGTACGAGCAGTACTTC,CASRVTGTGGYEQYF
TRBJ1-5,TRBV19,15,TRBD1,.,TGTGCCAGTAGTATCCTGGGACAGAGCAATCAGCCCCAGCATTTT,CASSILGQSNQPQHF
TRBJ1-2,TRBV5-4,13,.,.,TGTGCCAGCAGCTTGGGGGCGAACTATGGCTACACCTTC,CASSLGANYGYTF
TRBJ1-2,TRBV30,12,.,.,TGTGCCTGGCAACAGGGTTTAGTGGGATACACCTTC,CAWQQGLVGYTF
TRBJ1-3,TRBV5-1,15,.,.,TGCGCCAGCAGCCCGAGCGGGGTCTCTGGAAACACCATATATTTT,CASSPSGVSGNTIYF
TRBJ1-2,TRBV29-1,11,TRBD1,.,TGCAGCACAGACAGGGGCTATGGCTACACCTTC,CSTDRGYGYTF
TRBJ1-1,TRBV11-2,14,.,.,TGTGCCAGCAGATCGGTTCAAGGGAGGTCTGAAGCTTTCTTT,CASRSVQGRSEAFF
TRBJ2-3,TRBV4-1,15,.,few,TGCGCCAGCAGCCAACCAAGGACTGCCAAGAACCCGCAGTATTTT,CASSQPRTAKNPQYF
TRBJ1-1,TRBV6-5,15,.,once,TGTGCCAGCAGTTACGACGGACAGAGGAACACTGAAGCTTTCTTT,CASSYDGQRNTEAFF
TRBJ2-7,TRBV15,15,TRBD2,.,TGTGCCACCAGCAGAGGTTGGCGGGGGGGCCGCGAGCAGTACTTC,CATSRGWRGGREQYF
TRBJ2-7,TRBV29-1,11,.,.,TGCAGCGTCGAAATTCGCTACGAGCAGTACTTC,CSVEIRYEQYF
TRBJ2-7,TRBV29-1,15,TRBD1,.,TGCAGCGTTGAGGACAGGGACGTATTGTTTTACGAGCAGTACTTC,CSVEDRDVLFYEQYF
TRBJ2-2,TRBV9,15,.,once,TGTGCCAGCAGCTCACCGGGACTCTCCGCCAGGGAGCTGTTTTTT,CASSSPGLSARELFF
TRBJ2-4,TRBV2,18,.,.,TGTGCCAGCAGTGACGGGAGCCTATTACAGGGGGCCAAAAACATTCAGTACTTC,CASSDGSLLQGAKNIQYF
TRBJ1-6,TRBV9,15,.,few,TGTGCCAGCAGCGTAGGGGGCAGGGATAATTCACCCCTCCACTTT,CASSVGGRDNSPLHF
TRBJ2-1,TRBV5-5,14,.,.,TGTGCCAGCACTCGGGAGTTGGTGCGGAATGAGCAGTTCTTC,CASTRELVRNEQFF
TRBJ2-1,TRBV27,15,TRBD2,.,TGTGCCAGCATCAGCGGGAGCCCCTCCTACAATGAGCAGTTCTTC,CASISGSPSYNEQFF
TRBJ2-7,TRBV6-6,14,TRBD1,.,TGTGCCAGCAGTTACTCGGACAGGGTGGGGGAGCAGTACTTC,CASSYSDRVGEQYF
TRBJ2-7,TRBV4-1,14,.,few,TGCGCCAGCAGCCAAGTCGTTTTATCCTACGAGCAGTACTTC,CASSQVVLSYEQYF
TRBJ1-1,TRBV5-1,15,TRBD1,.,TGCGCCAGCAGCCTAGGACAGGGCAGGGCTACTGAAGCTTTCTTT,CASSLGQGRATEAFF
TRBJ1-1,TRBV7-9,13,TRBD1,.,TGTGCCAGCAGATCCGACAGGGACCCTGAAGCTTTCTTT,CASRSDRDPEAFF
TRBJ1-1,TRBV4-3,14,.,.,TGCGCCAGCAGCCAAGATCTTGTGAACACTGAAGCTTTCTTT,CASSQDLVNTEAFF
TRBJ2-3,TRBV6-4,15,.,.,TGTGCCAGCAGTGACTCGGGCAGAGGCACAGATACGCAGTATTTT,CASSDSGRGTDTQYF
TRBJ2-3,TRBV6-6,13,.,.,TGTGCCAGCAGTTACGAGATCACAGATACGCAGTATTTT,CASSYEITDTQYF
TRBJ1-1,TRBV11-2,14,.,.,TGTGCCAGCAGCTTTCAGGGGAGTGCCACTGAAGCTTTCTTT,CASSFQGSATEAFF
TRBJ1-1,TRBV6-5,13,TRBD1,once,TGTGCCAGCAGCCGGGCCGGGACAGTTGAAGCTTTCTTT,CASSRAGTVEAFF
TRBJ1-2,TRBV28,14,.,.,TGTGCCAGCAGTTTGCCCGGCGCGACTAATGGCTACACCTTC,CASSLPGATNGYTF
TRBJ1-1,TRBV5-4,15,.,.,TGTGCCAGCAGCTCCCTACTGGGAGGGAACACTGAAGCTTTCTTT,CASSSLLGGNTEAFF
TRBJ2-4,TRBV5-4,14,.,.,TGTGCCAGCAGCAGCGGAGGGGTCAAAAACATTCAGTACTTC,CASSSGGVKNIQYF
TRBJ2-2,TRBV10-3,15,TRBD2,.,TGTGCCATCAGTTTGACTAGCGGCTTAACCGGGGAGCTGTTTTTT,CAISLTSGLTGELFF
TRBJ2-7,TRBV6-1,14,TRBD1,.,TGTGCCAGCAGCAGGGACAGCAAAACCTACGAGCAGTACTTC,CASSRDSKTYEQYF
TRBJ1-4,TRBV30,15,TRBD1,.,TGTGCCGGGGACAGGGGGCGGGCAACTAATGAAAAACTGTTTTTT,CAGDRGRATNEKLFF
TRBJ2-1,TRBV7-2,15,TRBD1,once,TGTGCCAGCAGCTATATAGGGACAGTATACAATGAGCAGTTCTTC,CASSYIGTVYNEQFF
TRBJ1-2,TRBV5-1,15,TRBD1,.,TGCGCCAGCAGCTGGCAAGGGACAGGCGTAGATGGCTACACCTTC,CASSWQGTGVDGYTF
TRBJ2-1,TRBV7-9,15,TRBD2,.,TGTGCCAGCAGCTTACTAACGGGAGGAGTTTATGAGCAGTTCTTC,CASSLLTGGVYEQFF
TRBJ1-4,TRBV28,15,.,.,TGTGCCAGCAGTTTCTCTAGGGGAGGGAATGAAAAACTGTTTTTT,CASSFSRGGNEKLFF
TRBJ1-4,TRBV7-9,16,.,.,TGTTCCAGCAGCTTAGAAGACTTAGCAACTAATGAAAAACTGTTTTTT,CSSSLEDLATNEKLFF
TRBJ2-5,TRBV18,14,TRBD2,.,TGTGCCAGCTCACCTTCGGACGGGAGGGAGACCCAGTACTTC,CASSPSDGRETQYF
TRBJ2-7,TRBV27,17,.,.,TGTGCCAGCCTACGGAGGTGGTCAGGCCGGGGCTCCTACGAGCAGTACTTC,CASLRRWSGRGSYEQYF
TRBJ1-1,TRBV7-2,15,.,.,TGTGCCAGCAGCTTAGCAAATCCAGGGGCCACTGAAGCTTTCTTT,CASSLANPGATEAFF
TRBJ2-7,TRBV21-1,17,.,.,TGTGCCAGCAGCAAACTTTCTTTAGCGGGAGGGTCAAACGAGCAGTACTTC,CASSKLSLAGGSNEQYF
TRBJ2-1,TRBV18,15,TRBD1,.,TGTGCCAGCTCACCGACAGGGGCGGTCTACAATGAGCAGTTCTTC,CASSPTGAVYNEQFF
TRBJ2-5,TRBV6-1,14,.,.,TGTGCCAGCAGGGTCCAGGACAACCGGGAGACCCAGTACTTC,CASRVQDNRETQYF
TRBJ1-4,TRBV19,15,.,.,TGTGCCAGTAGTATTCAGGGGAACAGTTTTGAAAAACTGTTTTTT,CASSIQGNSFEKLFF
TRBJ2-3,TRBV7-9,14,.,.,TGTTCCAGCAGCTTGGTTCAGGGCCAGGGGACGCAGTATTTT,CSSSLVQGQGTQYF
TRBJ2-4,TRBV27,14,.,.,TGTGCCAGCAGCCTTCAAGATGGAAAGAACAGTCAGTACTTC,CASSLQDGKNSQYF